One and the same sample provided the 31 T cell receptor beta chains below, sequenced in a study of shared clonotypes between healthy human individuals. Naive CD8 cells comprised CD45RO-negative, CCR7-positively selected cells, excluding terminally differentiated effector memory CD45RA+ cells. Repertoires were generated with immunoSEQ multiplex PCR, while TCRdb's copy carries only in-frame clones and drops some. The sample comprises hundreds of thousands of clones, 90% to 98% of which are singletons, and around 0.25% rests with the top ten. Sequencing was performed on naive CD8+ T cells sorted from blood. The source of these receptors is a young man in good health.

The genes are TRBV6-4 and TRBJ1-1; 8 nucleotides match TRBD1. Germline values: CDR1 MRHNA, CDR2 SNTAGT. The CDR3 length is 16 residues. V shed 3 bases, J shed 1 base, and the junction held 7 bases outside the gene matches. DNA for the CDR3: TGTGCCAGCAGTGAGTCCGCAGGGGGCTCGAACACTGAAGCTTTCTTT. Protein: CASSESAGGSNTEAFF.

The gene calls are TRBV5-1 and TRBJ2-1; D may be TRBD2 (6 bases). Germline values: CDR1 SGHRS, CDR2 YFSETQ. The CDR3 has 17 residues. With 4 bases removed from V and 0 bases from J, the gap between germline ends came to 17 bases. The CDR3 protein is CASSQGPGLSSYNEQFF. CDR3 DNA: TGCGCCAGCAGCCAGGGCCCGGGACTCAGCTCCTACAATGAGCAGTTCTTC.

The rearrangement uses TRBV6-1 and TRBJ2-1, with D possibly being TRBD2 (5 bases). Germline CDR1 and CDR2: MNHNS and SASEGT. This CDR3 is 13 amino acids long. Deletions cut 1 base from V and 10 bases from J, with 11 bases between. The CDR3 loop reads CASSEGYPGEQFF. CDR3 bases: TGTGCCAGCAGTGAAGGGTATCCGGGGGAGCAGTTCTTC.

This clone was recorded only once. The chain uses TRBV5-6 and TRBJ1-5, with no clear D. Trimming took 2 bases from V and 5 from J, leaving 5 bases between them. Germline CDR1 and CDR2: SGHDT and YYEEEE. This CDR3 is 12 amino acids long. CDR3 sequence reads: CASSFSDQPQHF. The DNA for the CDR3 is TGTGCCAGCAGCTTTTCCGATCAGCCCCAGCATTTT.

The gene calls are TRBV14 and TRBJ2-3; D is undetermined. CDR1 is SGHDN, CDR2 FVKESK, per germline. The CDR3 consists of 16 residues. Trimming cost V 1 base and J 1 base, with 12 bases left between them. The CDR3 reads CASSQAPAWGTDTQYF. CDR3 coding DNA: TGTGCCAGCAGCCAAGCCCCAGCCTGGGGCACAGATACGCAGTATTTT.

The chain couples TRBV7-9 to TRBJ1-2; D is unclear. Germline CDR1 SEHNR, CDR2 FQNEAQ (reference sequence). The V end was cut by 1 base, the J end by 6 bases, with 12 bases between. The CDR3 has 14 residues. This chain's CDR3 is CASSLVGREDGYTF. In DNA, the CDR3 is TGTGCCAGCAGCTTAGTAGGGAGGGAAGATGGCTACACCTTC.

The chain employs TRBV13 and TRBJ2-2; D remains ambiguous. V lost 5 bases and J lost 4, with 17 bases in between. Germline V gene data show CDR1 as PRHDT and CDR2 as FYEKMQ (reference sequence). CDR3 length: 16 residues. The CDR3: CASSLGPRPGTGELFF. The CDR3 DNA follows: TGTGCCAGCAGCCTCGGACCCCGCCCTGGCACCGGGGAGCTGTTTTTT.

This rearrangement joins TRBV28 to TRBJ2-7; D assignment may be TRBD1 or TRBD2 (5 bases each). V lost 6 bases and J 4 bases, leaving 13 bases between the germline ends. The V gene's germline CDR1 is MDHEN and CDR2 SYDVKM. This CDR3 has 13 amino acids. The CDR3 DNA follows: TGTGCCAGCAGGGTCCTTGGGGGTTACGAGCAGTACTTC. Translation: CASRVLGGYEQYF.

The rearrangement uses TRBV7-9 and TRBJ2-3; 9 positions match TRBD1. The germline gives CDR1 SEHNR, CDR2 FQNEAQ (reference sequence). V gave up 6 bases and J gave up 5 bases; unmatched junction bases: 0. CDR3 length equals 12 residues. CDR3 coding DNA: TGTGCCAGCAGGGACAGGGGAGATACGCAGTATTTT. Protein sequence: CASRDRGDTQYF.

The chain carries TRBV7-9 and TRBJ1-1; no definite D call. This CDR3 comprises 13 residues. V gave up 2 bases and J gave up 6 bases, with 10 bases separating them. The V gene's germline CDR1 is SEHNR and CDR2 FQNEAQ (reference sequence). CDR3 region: CASSLTGEAEAFF. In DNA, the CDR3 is TGTGCCAGCAGCTTAACTGGGGAGGCTGAAGCTTTCTTT. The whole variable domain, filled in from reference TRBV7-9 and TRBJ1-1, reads DTGVSQNPRHKITKRGQNVTFRCDPISEHNRLYWYRQTLGQGPEFLTYFQNEAQLEKSRLLSDRFSAERPKGSFSTLEIQRTEQGDSAMYLCASSLTGEAEAFFGQGTRLTVV.

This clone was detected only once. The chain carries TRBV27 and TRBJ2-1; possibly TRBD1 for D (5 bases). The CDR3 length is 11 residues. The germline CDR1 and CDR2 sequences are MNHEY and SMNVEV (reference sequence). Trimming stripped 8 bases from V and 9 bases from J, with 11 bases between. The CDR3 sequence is CASGPDIEQFF. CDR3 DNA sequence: TGTGCCAGCGGTCCGGACATTGAGCAGTTCTTC.

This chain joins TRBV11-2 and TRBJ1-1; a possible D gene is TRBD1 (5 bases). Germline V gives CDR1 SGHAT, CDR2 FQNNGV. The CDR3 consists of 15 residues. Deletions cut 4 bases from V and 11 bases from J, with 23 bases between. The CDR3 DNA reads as TGTGCCAGCAGCTCCGCCGGCAGGGCTCCTTATGTGGCTTTCTTT. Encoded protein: CASSSAGRAPYVAFF.

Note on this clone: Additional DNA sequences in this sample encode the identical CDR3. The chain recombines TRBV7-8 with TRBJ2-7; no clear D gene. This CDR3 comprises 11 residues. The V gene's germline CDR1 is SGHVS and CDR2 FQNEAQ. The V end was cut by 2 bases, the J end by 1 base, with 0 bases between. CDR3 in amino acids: CASSLSYEQYF. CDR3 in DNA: TGTGCCAGCAGCTTATCCTACGAGCAGTACTTC. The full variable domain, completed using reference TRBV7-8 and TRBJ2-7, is GAGVSQSPRYKVAKRGQDVALRCDPISGHVSLFWYQQALGQGPEFLTYFQNEAQLDKSGLPSDRFFAERPEGSVSTLKIQRTQQEDSAVYLCASSLSYEQYFGPGTRLTVT.

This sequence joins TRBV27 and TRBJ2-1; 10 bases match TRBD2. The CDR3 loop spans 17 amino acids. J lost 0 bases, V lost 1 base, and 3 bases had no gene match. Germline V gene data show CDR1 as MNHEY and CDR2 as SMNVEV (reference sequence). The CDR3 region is CASSLFLAGGSYNEQFF. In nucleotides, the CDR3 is TGTGCCAGCAGTTTATTTTTAGCGGGAGGCTCCTACAATGAGCAGTTCTTC.

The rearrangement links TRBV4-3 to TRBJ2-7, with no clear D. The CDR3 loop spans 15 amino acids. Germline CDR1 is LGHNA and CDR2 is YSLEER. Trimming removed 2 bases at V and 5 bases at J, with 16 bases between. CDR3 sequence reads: CASSQLGNLAHEQYF. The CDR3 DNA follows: TGCGCCAGCAGCCAACTCGGCAATCTGGCCCACGAGCAGTACTTC.

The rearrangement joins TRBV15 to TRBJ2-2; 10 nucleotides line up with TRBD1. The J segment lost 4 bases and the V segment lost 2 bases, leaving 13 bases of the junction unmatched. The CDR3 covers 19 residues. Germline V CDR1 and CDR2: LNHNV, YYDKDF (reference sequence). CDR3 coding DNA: TGTGCCACCAGCAGAAACTGGATTTCGGACAGGGGGACCACCGGGGAGCTGTTTTTT. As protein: CATSRNWISDRGTTGELFF.

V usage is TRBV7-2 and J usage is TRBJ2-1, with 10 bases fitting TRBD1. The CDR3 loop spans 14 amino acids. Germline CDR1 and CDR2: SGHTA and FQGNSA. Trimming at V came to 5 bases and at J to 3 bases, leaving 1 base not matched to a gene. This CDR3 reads CASSRDRGYNEQFF. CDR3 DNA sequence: TGTGCCAGCAGCCGGGACAGGGGCTACAATGAGCAGTTCTTC.

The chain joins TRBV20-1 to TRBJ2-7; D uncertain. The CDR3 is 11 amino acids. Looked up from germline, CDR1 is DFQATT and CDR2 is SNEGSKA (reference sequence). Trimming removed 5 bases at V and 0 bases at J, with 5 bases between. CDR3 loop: CSAHDSYEQYF. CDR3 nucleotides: TGCAGTGCTCATGACTCCTACGAGCAGTACTTC.

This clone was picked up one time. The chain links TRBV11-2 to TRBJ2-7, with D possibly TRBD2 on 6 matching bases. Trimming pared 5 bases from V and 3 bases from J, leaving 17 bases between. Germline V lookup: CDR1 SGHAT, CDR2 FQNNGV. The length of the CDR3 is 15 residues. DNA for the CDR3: TGTGCCAGCAGCCCCCGGGACTTTAAACACTACGAGCAGTACTTC. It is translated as CASSPRDFKHYEQYF.

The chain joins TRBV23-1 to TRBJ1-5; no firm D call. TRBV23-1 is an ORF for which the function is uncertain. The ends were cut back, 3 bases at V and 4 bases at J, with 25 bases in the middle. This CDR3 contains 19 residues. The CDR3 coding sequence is TGCGCCAGCAGTCACTACCGCCCGGGAGGAGACGAGGAAAATCAGCCCCAGCATTTT. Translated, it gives CASSHYRPGGDEENQPQHF.

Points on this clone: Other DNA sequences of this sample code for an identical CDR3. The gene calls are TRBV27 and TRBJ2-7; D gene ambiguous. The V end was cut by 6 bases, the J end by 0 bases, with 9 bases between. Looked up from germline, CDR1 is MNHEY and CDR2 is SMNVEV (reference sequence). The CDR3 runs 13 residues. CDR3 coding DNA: TGTGCCAGCAGCAGGAGTGGCTCCTACGAGCAGTACTTC. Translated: CASSRSGSYEQYF.

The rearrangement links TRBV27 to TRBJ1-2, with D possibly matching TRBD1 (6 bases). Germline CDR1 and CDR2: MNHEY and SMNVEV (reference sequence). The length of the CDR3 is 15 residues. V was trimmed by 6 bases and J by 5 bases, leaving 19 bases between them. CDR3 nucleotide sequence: TGTGCCAGCAGAACCTTAGGGGGGGCTAGGTATGGCTACACCTTC. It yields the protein CASRTLGGARYGYTF.

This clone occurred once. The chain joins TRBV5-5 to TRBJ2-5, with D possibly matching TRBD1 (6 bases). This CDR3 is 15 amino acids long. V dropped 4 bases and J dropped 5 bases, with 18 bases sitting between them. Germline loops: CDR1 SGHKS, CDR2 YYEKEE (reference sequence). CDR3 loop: CASSQSSARGETQYF. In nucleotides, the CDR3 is TGTGCCAGCAGCCAAAGTTCAGCGAGGGGGGAGACCCAGTACTTC.

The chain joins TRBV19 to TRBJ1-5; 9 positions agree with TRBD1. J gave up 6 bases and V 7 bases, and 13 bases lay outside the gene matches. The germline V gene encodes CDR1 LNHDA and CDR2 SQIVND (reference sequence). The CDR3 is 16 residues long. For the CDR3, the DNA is TGTGCCAGTACTATCTCGGGGACAGGGTTCTTTCAGCCCCAGCATTTT. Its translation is CASTISGTGFFQPQHF.

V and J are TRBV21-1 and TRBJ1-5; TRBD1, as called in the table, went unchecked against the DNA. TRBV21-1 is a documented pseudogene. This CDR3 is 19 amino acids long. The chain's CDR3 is CASSCVDSRVRYSNQPQHF. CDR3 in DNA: TGTGCCAGCAGCTGTGTGGACAGCCGCGTGCGATATAGCAATCAGCCCCAGCATTTT.

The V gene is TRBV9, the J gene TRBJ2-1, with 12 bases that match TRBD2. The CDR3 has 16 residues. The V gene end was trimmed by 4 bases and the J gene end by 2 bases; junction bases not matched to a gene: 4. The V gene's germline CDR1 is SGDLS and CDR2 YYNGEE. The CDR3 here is CASSSRTSGTYNEQFF. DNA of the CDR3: TGTGCCAGCAGCTCCCGGACTAGCGGGACCTACAATGAGCAGTTCTTC.

CDR3 nucleotide sequence: TGTGCCATCAGTGATTGGGGGGGTGTTGAGACCCAGTACTTC. It specifies CAISDWGGVETQYF. The V call is TRBV10-3, the J call TRBJ2-5; 7 bases line up with TRBD2. The germline V gene has CDR1 ENHRY and CDR2 SYGVKD. The CDR3 extends over 14 amino acids. Trimming removed 3 bases from V and 5 bases from J; junction bases left unmatched: 6.

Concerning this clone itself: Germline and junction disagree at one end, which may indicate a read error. The CDR3 reads CAGSTVGGLYEQYF. The CDR3 nucleotides read TGTGCCGGCAGCACCGTCGGGGGTCTCTACGAGCAGTACTTC. This chain joins TRBV7-9 and TRBJ2-7, with D perhaps TRBD2 (6 bases). Germline values: CDR1 SEHNR, CDR2 FQNEAQ (reference sequence). The CDR3 has 14 residues.

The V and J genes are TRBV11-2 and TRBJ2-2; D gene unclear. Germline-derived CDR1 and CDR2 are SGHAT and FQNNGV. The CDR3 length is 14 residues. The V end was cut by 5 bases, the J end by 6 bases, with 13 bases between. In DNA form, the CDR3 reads TGTGCCAGCAGCAATCTCCCCCCCTCCGGGGAGCTGTTTTTT. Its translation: CASSNLPPSGELFF.

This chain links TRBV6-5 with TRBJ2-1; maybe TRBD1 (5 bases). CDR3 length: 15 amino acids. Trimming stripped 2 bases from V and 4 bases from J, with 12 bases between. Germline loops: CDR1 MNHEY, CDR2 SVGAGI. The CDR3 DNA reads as TGTGCCAGCAGTTACACGCAGGGTGTATACAATGAGCAGTTCTTC. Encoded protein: CASSYTQGVYNEQFF.

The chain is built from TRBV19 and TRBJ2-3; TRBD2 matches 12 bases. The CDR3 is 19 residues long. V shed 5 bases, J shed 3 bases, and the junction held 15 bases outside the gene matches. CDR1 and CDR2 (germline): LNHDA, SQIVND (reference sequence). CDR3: CASSPRTSGEGDGTDTQYF. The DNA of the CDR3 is TGTGCCAGTAGTCCCCGGACTAGCGGGGAGGGGGATGGGACAGATACGCAGTATTTT.